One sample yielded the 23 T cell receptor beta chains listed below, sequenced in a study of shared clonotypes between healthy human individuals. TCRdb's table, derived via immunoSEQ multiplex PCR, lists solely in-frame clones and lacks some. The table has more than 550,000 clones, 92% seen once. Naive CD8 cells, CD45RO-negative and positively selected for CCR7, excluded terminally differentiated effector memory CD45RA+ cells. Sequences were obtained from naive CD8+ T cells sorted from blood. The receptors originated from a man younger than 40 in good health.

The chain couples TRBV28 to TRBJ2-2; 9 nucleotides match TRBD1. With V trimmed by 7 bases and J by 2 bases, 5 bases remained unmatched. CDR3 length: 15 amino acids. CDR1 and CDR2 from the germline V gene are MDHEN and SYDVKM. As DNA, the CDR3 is TGTGCCAGCAACTCGGGACAGGGTAACACCGGGGAGCTGTTTTTT. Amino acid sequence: CASNSGQGNTGELFF.

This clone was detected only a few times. CDR3: CASSDPWGPNEKLFF. The DNA for the CDR3 is TGTGCCAGCAGTGACCCCTGGGGACCTAATGAAAAACTGTTTTTT. The chain uses TRBV2 and TRBJ1-4; weak D call: TRBD1 (5 bases). The CDR3 extends over 15 amino acids. Germline CDR1 reads SNHLY; CDR2 reads FYNNEI. V was cut by 3 bases and J by 3 bases, with 11 bases left in between.

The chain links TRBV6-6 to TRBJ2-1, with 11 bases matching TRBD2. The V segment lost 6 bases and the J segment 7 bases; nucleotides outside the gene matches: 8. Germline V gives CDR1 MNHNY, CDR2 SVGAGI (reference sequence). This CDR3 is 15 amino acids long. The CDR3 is CASSLVASGRNEQFF. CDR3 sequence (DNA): TGTGCCAGCAGCCTCGTGGCTAGCGGGAGGAATGAGCAGTTCTTC.

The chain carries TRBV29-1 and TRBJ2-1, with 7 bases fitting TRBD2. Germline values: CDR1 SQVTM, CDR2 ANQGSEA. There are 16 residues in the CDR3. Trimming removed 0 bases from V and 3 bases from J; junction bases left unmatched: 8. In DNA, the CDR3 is TGCAGCGTTGAAGATTACGGGGGAGGGAGCTACAATGAGCAGTTCTTC. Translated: CSVEDYGGGSYNEQFF.

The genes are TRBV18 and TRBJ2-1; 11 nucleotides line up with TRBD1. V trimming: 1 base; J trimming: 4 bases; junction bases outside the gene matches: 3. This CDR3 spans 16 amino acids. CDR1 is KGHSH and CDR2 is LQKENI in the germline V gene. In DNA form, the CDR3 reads TGTGCCAGCTCACCACTGGGGACAGGGGGGTACAATGAGCAGTTCTTC. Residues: CASSPLGTGGYNEQFF. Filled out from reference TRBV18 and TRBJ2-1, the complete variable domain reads NAGVMQNPRHLVRRRGQEARLRCSPMKGHSHVYWYRQLPEEGLKFMVYLQKENIIDESGMPKERFSAEFPKEGPSILRIQQVVRGDSAAYFCASSPLGTGGYNEQFFGPGTRLTVL.

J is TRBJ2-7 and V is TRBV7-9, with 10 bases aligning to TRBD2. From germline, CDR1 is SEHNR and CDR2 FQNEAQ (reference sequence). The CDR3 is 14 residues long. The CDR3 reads CSTSGKINGYEQYF. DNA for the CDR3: TGTAGTACTAGCGGGAAAATCAACGGATACGAGCAGTACTTC.

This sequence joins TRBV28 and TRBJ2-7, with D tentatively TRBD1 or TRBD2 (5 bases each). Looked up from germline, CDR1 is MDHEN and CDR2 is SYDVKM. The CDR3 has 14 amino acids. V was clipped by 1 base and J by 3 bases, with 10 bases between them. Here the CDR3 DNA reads TGTGCCAGCAGTTTATACGGGGACCTCTACGAGCAGTACTTC. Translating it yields CASSLYGDLYEQYF.

The CDR3: CASSVEGQSQETQYF. The CDR3 region has the DNA TGTGCCAGCAGCGTAGAAGGGCAGTCCCAAGAGACCCAGTACTTC. The V call is TRBV9, the J call TRBJ2-5; no clear D. The ends were cut back, 0 bases at V and 1 base at J, with 10 bases in the middle. Germline CDR1 is SGDLS and CDR2 is YYNGEE. CDR3 length: 15 residues.

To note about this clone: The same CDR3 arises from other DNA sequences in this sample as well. CDR3 nucleotides: TGTGCCAGCAGCCTCCCGGGACTAGCTTACGAGCAGTACTTC. It encodes CASSLPGLAYEQYF. The V gene is TRBV7-8, the J gene TRBJ2-7; 9 bases align to TRBD2. This CDR3 has 14 residues. After removal of 5 bases from V and 4 bases from J, the junction contained 6 bases not matched to a gene. Germline loops: CDR1 SGHVS, CDR2 FQNEAQ. The full variable domain, completed using reference TRBV7-8 and TRBJ2-7, is GAGVSQSPRYKVAKRGQDVALRCDPISGHVSLFWYQQALGQGPEFLTYFQNEAQLDKSGLPSDRFFAERPEGSVSTLKIQRTQQEDSAVYLCASSLPGLAYEQYFGPGTRLTVT.

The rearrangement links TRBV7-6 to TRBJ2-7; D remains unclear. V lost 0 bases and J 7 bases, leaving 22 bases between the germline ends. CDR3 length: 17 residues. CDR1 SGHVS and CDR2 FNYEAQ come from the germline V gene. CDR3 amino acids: CASSLAVSPTSGWEQYF. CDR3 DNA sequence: TGTGCCAGCAGCTTAGCTGTATCTCCGACGTCAGGTTGGGAGCAGTACTTC.

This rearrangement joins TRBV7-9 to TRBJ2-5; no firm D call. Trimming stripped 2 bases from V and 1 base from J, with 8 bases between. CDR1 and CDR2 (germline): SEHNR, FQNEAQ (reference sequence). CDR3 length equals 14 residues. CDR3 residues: CASSLPVPQETQYF. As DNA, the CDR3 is TGTGCCAGCAGCTTACCAGTGCCCCAAGAGACCCAGTACTTC.

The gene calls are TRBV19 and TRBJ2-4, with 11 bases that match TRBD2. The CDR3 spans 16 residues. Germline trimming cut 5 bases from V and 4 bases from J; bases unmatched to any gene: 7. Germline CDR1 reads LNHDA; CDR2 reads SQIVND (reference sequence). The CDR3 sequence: CASSPDLAGGKNIQYF. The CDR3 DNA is TGTGCCAGTAGTCCGGATCTAGCGGGAGGTAAAAACATTCAGTACTTC.

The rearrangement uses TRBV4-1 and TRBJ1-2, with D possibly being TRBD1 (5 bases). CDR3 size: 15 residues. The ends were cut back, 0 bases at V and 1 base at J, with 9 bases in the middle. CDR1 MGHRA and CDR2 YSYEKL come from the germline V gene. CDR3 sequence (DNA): TGCGCCAGCAGCCAAGATGCAGGGCGTAACTATGGCTACACCTTC. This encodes CASSQDAGRNYGYTF.

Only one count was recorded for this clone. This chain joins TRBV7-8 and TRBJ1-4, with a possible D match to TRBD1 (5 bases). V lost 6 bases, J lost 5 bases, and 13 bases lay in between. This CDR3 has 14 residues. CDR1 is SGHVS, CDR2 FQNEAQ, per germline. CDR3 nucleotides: TGTGCCAGCAGTAGACAGATATTGAATGAAAAACTGTTTTTT. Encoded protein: CASSRQILNEKLFF.

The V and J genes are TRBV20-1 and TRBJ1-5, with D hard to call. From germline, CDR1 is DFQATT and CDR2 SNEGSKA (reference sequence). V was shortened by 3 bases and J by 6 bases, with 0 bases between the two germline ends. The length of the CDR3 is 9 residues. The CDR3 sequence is CSASQPQHF. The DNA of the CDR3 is TGCAGTGCTAGTCAGCCCCAGCATTTT.

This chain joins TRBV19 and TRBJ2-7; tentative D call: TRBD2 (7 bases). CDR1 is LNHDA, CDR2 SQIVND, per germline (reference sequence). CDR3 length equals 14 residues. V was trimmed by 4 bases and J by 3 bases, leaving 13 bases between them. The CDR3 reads CASSTRGAGYEQYF. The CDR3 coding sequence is TGTGCCAGTAGTACCCGGGGGGCAGGCTACGAGCAGTACTTC. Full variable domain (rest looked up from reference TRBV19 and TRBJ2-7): DGGITQSPKYLFRKEGQNVTLSCEQNLNHDAMYWYRQDPGQGLRLIYYSQIVNDFQKGDIAEGYSVSREKKESFPLTVTSAQKNPTAFYLCASSTRGAGYEQYFGPGTRLTVT.

As DNA, the CDR3 is TGTGCCAGCAGCCCGAGCTCGGGCTTCTGGGCTGAAGCTTTCTTT. Translation gives CASSPSSGFWAEAFF. This chain links TRBV14 with TRBJ1-1; no definite D call. Trimming cost V 4 bases and J 6 bases, with 18 bases left between them. Germline V gives CDR1 SGHDN, CDR2 FVKESK. The CDR3 sequence is 15 residues long.

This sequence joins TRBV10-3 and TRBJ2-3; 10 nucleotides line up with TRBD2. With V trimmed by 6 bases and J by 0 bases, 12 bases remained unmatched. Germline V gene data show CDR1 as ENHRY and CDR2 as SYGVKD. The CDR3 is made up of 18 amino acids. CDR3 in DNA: TGTGCCATCAGGGATCCTCTAGCGGGAGATCAGAGCACAGATACGCAGTATTTT. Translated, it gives CAIRDPLAGDQSTDTQYF.

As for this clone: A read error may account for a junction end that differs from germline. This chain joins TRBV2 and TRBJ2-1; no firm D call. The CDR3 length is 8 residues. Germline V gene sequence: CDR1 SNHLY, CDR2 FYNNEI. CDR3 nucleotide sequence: TGTGCCAGCGGTGACCAGTTCTTC. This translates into CASGDQFF.

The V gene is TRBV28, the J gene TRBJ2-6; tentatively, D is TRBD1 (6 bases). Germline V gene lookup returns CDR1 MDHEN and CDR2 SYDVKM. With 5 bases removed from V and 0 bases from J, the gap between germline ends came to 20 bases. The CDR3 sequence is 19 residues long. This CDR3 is CASSLTLDRYDSGANVLTF. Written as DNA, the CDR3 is TGTGCCAGCAGTCTCACTCTCGACAGGTACGACTCTGGGGCCAACGTCCTGACTTTC.

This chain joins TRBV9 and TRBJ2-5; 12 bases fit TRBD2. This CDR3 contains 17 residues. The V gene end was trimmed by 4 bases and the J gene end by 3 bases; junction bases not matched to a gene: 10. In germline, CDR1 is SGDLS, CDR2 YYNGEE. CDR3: CASSLGTSGWVKETQYF. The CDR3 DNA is TGTGCCAGCAGCCTGGGGACTAGCGGGTGGGTTAAAGAGACCCAGTACTTC.

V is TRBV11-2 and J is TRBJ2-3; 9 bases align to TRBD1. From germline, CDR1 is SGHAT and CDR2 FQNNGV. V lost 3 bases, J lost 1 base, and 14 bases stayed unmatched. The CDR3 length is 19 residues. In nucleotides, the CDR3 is TGTGCCAGCAGCTTTCTTCCGGGACAGGGAGTCTTCGGCACAGATACGCAGTATTTT. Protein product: CASSFLPGQGVFGTDTQYF. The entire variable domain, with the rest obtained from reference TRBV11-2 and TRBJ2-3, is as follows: EAGVAQSPRYKIIEKRQSVAFWCNPISGHATLYWYQQILGQGPKLLIQFQNNGVVDDSQLPKDRFSAERLKGVDSTLKIQPAKLEDSAVYLCASSFLPGQGVFGTDTQYFGPGTRLTVL.

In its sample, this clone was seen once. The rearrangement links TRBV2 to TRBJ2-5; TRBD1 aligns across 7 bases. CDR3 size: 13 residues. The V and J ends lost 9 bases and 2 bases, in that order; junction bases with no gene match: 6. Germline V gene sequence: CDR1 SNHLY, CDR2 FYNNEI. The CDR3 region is CASEGTAQETQYF. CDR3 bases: TGTGCCAGTGAGGGGACAGCTCAAGAGACCCAGTACTTC.